Below are 25 T cell receptor beta chains sequenced from a single sample in a study of technical replicates of blood from several donors. Only in-frame clones appear in the TCRdb table, and some are missing; sequencing was by immunoSEQ multiplex PCR. Altogether 60,000 to 75,000 clones are present, about 97% being singletons, with the ten largest covering about 0.31%. Sequenced input: T cells isolated from PBMCs. These receptors all stem from a human donor in good health.

DNA of the CDR3: TGTGCCAGCAGTTTACGGAGCTCGGGGGAAAAACTGTTTTTT. Residues: CASSLRSSGEKLFF. The chain is built from TRBV27 and TRBJ1-4, with no clear D. The germline CDR1 and CDR2 sequences are MNHEY and SMNVEV (reference sequence). The CDR3 consists of 14 residues. Trimming took off 2 bases at V and 8 bases at J, with 12 bases between the two ends.

The rearrangement uses TRBV27 and TRBJ2-7, with 10 bases matching TRBD2. Germline-derived CDR1 and CDR2 are MNHEY and SMNVEV (reference sequence). This CDR3 region has 16 residues. V gave up 2 bases and J gave up 7 bases; unmatched junction bases: 11. CDR3: CASSLNLAGALGEQYF. As DNA, the CDR3 is TGTGCCAGCAGTTTAAATCTAGCGGGAGCCTTGGGTGAGCAGTACTTC.

The chain has TRBV28 and TRBJ2-3; D is possibly TRBD1 (6 bases). V dropped 3 bases and J dropped 3 bases, with 7 bases sitting between them. The CDR3 runs 13 residues. Germline CDR1 reads MDHEN; CDR2 reads SYDVKM. As DNA, the CDR3 is TGTGCCAGCAGTTTCCAGGGGACAGATACGCAGTATTTT. Translation: CASSFQGTDTQYF.

The chain has TRBV29-1 and TRBJ1-5; D gene uncertain. Trimming removed 5 bases at V and 7 bases at J, with 12 bases between. Looked up from germline, CDR1 is SQVTM and CDR2 is ANQGSEA. CDR3 length: 12 amino acids. The CDR3 coding sequence is TGCAGCGTTAAGGGAGGAGACCAGCCCCAGCATTTT. Translated, it gives CSVKGGDQPQHF.

The V call is TRBV4-2, the J call TRBJ2-1; tentative D call: TRBD2 (5 bases). V was shortened by 4 bases and J by 7 bases, with 14 bases between the two germline ends. Germline V gene sequence: CDR1 LGHNA, CDR2 YNFKEQ. The CDR3 totals 14 residues. Here the CDR3 reads CASSRGGSANEQFF. CDR3 nucleotide sequence: TGTGCCAGCAGCCGTGGCGGGTCGGCGAATGAGCAGTTCTTC.

As concerns this clone: At one end, the junction sequence differs from germline, possibly due to a read error. The rearrangement links TRBV5-4 to TRBJ2-6, with 8 bases lining up with TRBD1. The CDR3 has 14 residues. Germline V gene data show CDR1 as SGHNT and CDR2 as YYREEE (reference sequence). The CDR3 sequence is CASRLNQGANVLTF. DNA for the CDR3: TGTGCCAGCAGACTAAATCAGGGGGCGAACGTCCTGACTTTC.

The rearrangement links TRBV29-1 to TRBJ2-7; 8 nucleotides match TRBD2. This CDR3 spans 17 amino acids. Germline V gene sequence: CDR1 SQVTM, CDR2 ANQGSEA. The V gene end was trimmed by 4 bases and the J gene end by 3 bases; junction bases not matched to a gene: 17. The CDR3, as DNA: TGCAGCGTTGTCTCTGTCAACCAACTAGCGGTTGACTACGAGCAGTACTTC. Amino acid sequence: CSVVSVNQLAVDYEQYF.

The chain is built from TRBV7-2 and TRBJ1-3; weak D call: TRBD1 (5 bases). From germline, CDR1 is SGHTA and CDR2 FQGNSA. The CDR3 has 15 residues. Trimming pared 1 base from V and 7 bases from J, leaving 14 bases between. The DNA of the CDR3 is TGTGCCAGCAGCTTAGGCCAGGGCGCGGGGAACACCATATATTTT. It encodes CASSLGQGAGNTIYF.

V is TRBV28 and J is TRBJ1-1; 7 nucleotides line up with TRBD1. CDR1 MDHEN and CDR2 SYDVKM come from the germline V gene. The V segment lost 7 bases and the J segment 8 bases; nucleotides outside the gene matches: 7. The CDR3 has 12 residues. CDR3 in DNA: TGTGCCAGCATCAAGGGACAGTCCGAAGCTTTCTTT. It yields the protein CASIKGQSEAFF.

V is TRBV27 and J is TRBJ2-1, with D possibly TRBD2 on 5 matching bases. CDR1 is MNHEY, CDR2 SMNVEV, per germline (reference sequence). V lost 3 bases, J lost 10 bases, and 10 bases lay in between. This CDR3 comprises 12 residues. CDR3 DNA sequence: TGTGCCAGCAGTTTCGGTCCGGGGGAGCAGTTCTTC. It translates to CASSFGPGEQFF.

The chain combines TRBV19 with TRBJ1-4, with TRBD1 matching over 10 bases. Germline V gene data show CDR1 as LNHDA and CDR2 as SQIVND (reference sequence). This CDR3 is 19 amino acids long. Trimming at V came to 4 bases and at J to 0 bases, leaving 11 bases not matched to a gene. This chain's CDR3 is CASSTNRRTGGTTNEKLFF. DNA of the CDR3: TGTGCCAGTAGTACGAACAGAAGGACAGGGGGAACAACTAATGAAAAACTGTTTTTT.

The rearrangement joins TRBV10-2 to TRBJ2-6; D may be TRBD2 (6 bases). CDR1 WSHSY and CDR2 SAAADI come from the germline V gene. The CDR3 contains 17 residues. V gave up 8 bases and J gave up 0 bases, with 17 bases separating them. CDR3 sequence reads: CASLNERGISGANVLTF. The CDR3 DNA follows: TGCGCCAGCTTAAACGAGCGCGGGATCTCTGGGGCCAACGTCCTGACTTTC.

The rearrangement links TRBV10-1 to TRBJ1-1; D call uncertain. Trimming took off 4 bases at V and 4 bases at J, with 16 bases between the two ends. The CDR3 consists of 15 residues. Germline V gene lookup returns CDR1 WNHNN and CDR2 SYGVQD (reference sequence). This CDR3 is CASSGKTAGGTEAFF. The CDR3 nucleotides are TGCGCCAGCAGTGGTAAGACCGCAGGAGGCACTGAAGCTTTCTTT.

The chain employs TRBV7-8 and TRBJ2-3; D gene uncertain. The length of the CDR3 is 14 residues. The V gene's germline CDR1 is SGHVS and CDR2 FQNEAQ. Trimming stripped 4 bases from V and 1 base from J, with 9 bases between. The CDR3 DNA follows: TGTGCCAGCAGCTGGGCCCAGGGCACAGATACGCAGTATTTT. This codes for CASSWAQGTDTQYF.

The V call is TRBV11-3, the J call TRBJ1-1, with TRBD1 matching over 7 bases. Germline lookup yields CDR1 SGHNT and CDR2 YENEEA. V lost 5 bases and J lost 5; bases outside the gene matches: 11. The CDR3 length is 15 residues. The CDR3 loop reads CASSNIRQGWTEAFF. In DNA, the CDR3 is TGTGCCAGCAGCAACATTAGACAGGGATGGACTGAAGCTTTCTTT.

The CDR3 DNA is TGTGCCTGGGTTGGAACGGGGAGCGGAAACACCATATATTTT. This gives the protein CAWVGTGSGNTIYF. The chain couples TRBV30 to TRBJ1-3; no clear D. The germline CDR1 and CDR2 sequences are GTSNPN and SVGIG (reference sequence). The CDR3 sequence is 14 residues long. V lost 5 bases and J lost 4, with 15 bases in between.

This rearrangement joins TRBV6-1 to TRBJ2-3; D is perhaps TRBD2 (5 bases). The CDR3 is 13 amino acids. The germline V and J ends were trimmed by 2 bases and 5 bases, with 8 bases remaining between them. The germline V gene has CDR1 MNHNS and CDR2 SASEGT. The CDR3 nucleotides read TGTGCCAGCAGTGAACGGGGAGTAGATACGCAGTATTTT. Amino acids: CASSERGVDTQYF.

The rearrangement joins TRBV15 to TRBJ2-7; 10 positions match TRBD1. This CDR3 has 13 residues. The germline V gene encodes CDR1 LNHNV and CDR2 YYDKDF (reference sequence). Trimming at V came to 10 bases and at J to 4 bases, leaving 7 bases not matched to a gene. As DNA, the CDR3 is TGTGCCATCCGACGGGACAGGGGTTACGAGCAGTACTTC. Its translation: CAIRRDRGYEQYF.

The rearrangement uses TRBV7-8 and TRBJ1-4; possibly TRBD1 for D (6 bases). V was cut by 4 bases and J by 3 bases, with 18 bases left in between. CDR3 length: 17 residues. CDR1 SGHVS and CDR2 FQNEAQ come from the germline V gene. The chain's CDR3 is CASSSDSLWLANEKLFF. CDR3 coding DNA: TGTGCCAGCAGCTCGGACAGTCTCTGGTTGGCTAATGAAAAACTGTTTTTT.

The chain combines TRBV6-6 with TRBJ2-3; a weak D match, TRBD1 (5 bases). Trimming cost V 6 bases and J 0 bases, with 13 bases left between them. This CDR3 contains 15 residues. Germline V gene sequence: CDR1 MNHNY, CDR2 SVGAGI (reference sequence). The CDR3 region has the DNA TGTGCCAGCAGACTTTGGACACGTAGCACAGATACGCAGTATTTT. The encoded protein is CASRLWTRSTDTQYF.

For this clone: Additional DNA sequences in this sample encode the identical CDR3. This chain uses TRBV5-1 with TRBJ1-1; 8 positions agree with TRBD1. V was clipped by 1 base and J by 2 bases; unmatched bases: 1. Germline CDR1 and CDR2: SGHRS and YFSETQ. CDR3 length equals 14 residues. CDR3 sequence reads: CASSLTGGNTEAFF. The DNA for the CDR3 is TGCGCCAGCAGCTTGACAGGGGGTAACACTGAAGCTTTCTTT.

The rearrangement joins TRBV28 to TRBJ2-3; D is undetermined. V was clipped by 5 bases and J by 6 bases, with 9 bases between them. Germline values: CDR1 MDHEN, CDR2 SYDVKM. This CDR3 comprises 12 residues. CDR3 sequence: CASSATADTQYF. DNA for the CDR3: TGTGCCAGCAGTGCTACAGCTGATACGCAGTATTTT.

The chain recombines TRBV5-1 with TRBJ2-7; 9 bases fit TRBD1. The CDR3 loop spans 14 amino acids. V lost 0 bases and J lost 5; bases outside the gene matches: 3. Germline values: CDR1 SGHRS, CDR2 YFSETQ. The CDR3 region is CASSLGDRVHEQYF. The CDR3 region has the DNA TGCGCCAGCAGCTTGGGGGACAGGGTCCACGAGCAGTACTTC.

J is TRBJ2-6 and V is TRBV6-4, with 7 bases fitting TRBD2. In germline, CDR1 is MRHNA, CDR2 SNTAGT. V dropped 2 bases and J dropped 0; count of bases not matched to a gene: 4. The CDR3 totals 17 residues. Here the CDR3 DNA reads TGTGCCAGCAGTGACGGGCGGGGGAACTCTGGGGCCAACGTCCTGACTTTC. This encodes CASSDGRGNSGANVLTF.

V is TRBV7-8 and J is TRBJ1-3; no clear D gene. V lost 1 base and J lost 4, with 8 bases in between. The CDR3 is 14 amino acids. Germline CDR1 and CDR2: SGHVS and FQNEAQ. The DNA of the CDR3 is TGTGCCAGCAGCTTAGAGGTACAGGGAAACACCATATATTTT. It codes for CASSLEVQGNTIYF.